The 6 T cell receptor beta chains given below trace back to one sample, sequenced in a study of identifying expanded T cells in peripheral blood. Using immunoSEQ multiplex PCR, the repertoire was profiled, and TCRdb retains in-frame clones only, with some absent. The sample includes roughly 90,000 clones, approximately 81% seen only once; the top ten take 3.5% to 5%. Input material: blood. The source is a person aged 18 to 70 in good health.

This sequence joins TRBV9 and TRBJ2-7, with D possibly being TRBD1 or TRBD2 (7 bases each). From germline, CDR1 is SGDLS and CDR2 YYNGEE. The ends were cut back, 1 base at V and 3 bases at J, with 14 bases in the middle. The CDR3 is made up of 15 amino acids. The CDR3 DNA reads TGTGCCAGCAGCGTATCTCCAGGGGGGGACTACGAGCAGTACTTC. Protein: CASSVSPGGDYEQYF.

The chain joins TRBV5-6 to TRBJ1-3, with 7 bases lining up with TRBD1. This CDR3 is 13 amino acids long. Trimming took 9 bases from V and 4 from J; bases not matched to a gene: 7. The germline CDR1 and CDR2 sequences are SGHDT and YYEEEE. Here the CDR3 DNA reads TGTGCCACCACAAAACAGGGGGGAAACACCATATATTTT. This codes for CATTKQGGNTIYF.

The chain carries TRBV5-1 and TRBJ2-2; 7 bases line up with TRBD1. V was clipped by 5 bases and J by 4 bases; unmatched bases: 8. CDR1 SGHRS and CDR2 YFSETQ come from the germline V gene. The CDR3 runs to 15 residues. Here the CDR3 DNA reads TGCGCCAGCAGAAACCGGGACAGTAGCACCGGGGAGCTGTTTTTT. Residues: CASRNRDSSTGELFF.

The count of this clone is one. The V call is TRBV2, the J call TRBJ1-2; unclear D gene. The length of the CDR3 is 13 residues. V lost 6 bases, J lost 4 bases, and 12 bases lay in between. Per germline, CDR1 SNHLY and CDR2 FYNNEI. As DNA, the CDR3 is TGTGCCAGCAGCGCCCAGCCCACCTATGGCTACACCTTC. It codes for CASSAQPTYGYTF.

This clone was recorded a few times. The chain's CDR3 is CASSYRDRVGNEQFF. In nucleotides, the CDR3 is TGTGCCAGCAGCTACCGGGACAGGGTTGGAAATGAGCAGTTCTTC. The rearrangement uses TRBV11-2 and TRBJ2-1, with TRBD1 matching 9 bases. V lost 4 bases, J lost 7 bases, and 8 bases stayed unmatched. The germline V gene encodes CDR1 SGHAT and CDR2 FQNNGV. The CDR3 sequence is 15 residues long. The variable domain in full, with the rest retrieved from reference TRBV11-2 and TRBJ2-1, is EAGVAQSPRYKIIEKRQSVAFWCNPISGHATLYWYQQILGQGPKLLIQFQNNGVVDDSQLPKDRFSAERLKGVDSTLKIQPAKLEDSAVYLCASSYRDRVGNEQFFGPGTRLTVL.

This clone was observed a single time. This rearrangement joins TRBV25-1 to TRBJ1-1, with 7 bases fitting TRBD1. Germline lookup yields CDR1 MGHDK and CDR2 SYGVNS. CDR3 length: 15 residues. The junction had 4 bases not matched to a gene; V was cut back by 3 bases and J by 0 bases. Here the CDR3 reads CASSERQGLNTEAFF. The CDR3 DNA reads TGTGCCAGCAGTGAGAGACAGGGCTTGAACACTGAAGCTTTCTTT.